This entry is about one T cell receptor beta chain. Its recognized antigen is unknown. Nothing much larger sits one base from this clone, and base qualities are not available. CDR1 and CDR2 were assigned from the germline V gene as SGHAT and FQNNGV. The CDR3 covers 15 residues, taking in both the cysteine and the phenylalanine. Only the CDR3 part of the read is kept: 45 bases, read in frame from the first base. The trim is 7 bases for V and 0 bases for J, with a gap of 13 bases between the germline ends. Library prep was done by 5' RACE. The sample was run on a NextSeq 500. To correct for sequencing error and PCR bias, the TCR library protocol tagged individual cDNA molecules with unique molecular identifiers. Both TCR alpha and beta chains were sequenced, and tight co-correlation was observed between alpha and beta sequence abundances in each sample. For the original study's pipeline: Decombinator V4 was used to annotate the V gene, J gene and CDR3 of the TCR sequences. TCRs were defined as expanded if a significant change between any two time points was detected under a Poisson model with p below 0.0001. TCR abundances were normalised to the total number of TCRs sequenced per sample and expressed as counts per million. MAIT TCRs were defined by TRAV1-2 paired with TRAJ12, TRAJ20 or TRAJ33, and iNKT TCRs by TRAV10 paired with TRAJ18. A search of VDJdb, accessed on 1 November 2021, was run for TCRs annotated to CMV, EBV and SARS-CoV-2, with TCRs annotated for multiple antigens excluded. The raw public data were reprocessed by TCRdb itself: fastp quality trimming at Q25, MiXCR clonotype calling, in-frame beta chains only. Rows with one shared CDR3 protein collapse into an entry with the most common genes and DNA. The V and J calls and clone size come from TCRdb's table, not from the authors' own analysis. For this sample there are over 85,000 distinct CDR3 sequences; roughly 15% appear just once. The ten largest clones represent around 1.3% of the sample.

Set within a cohort of healthcare workers in London, UK, this nested case-control study involved weekly PCR testing of nasopharyngeal swabs along with blood sampling. Healthcare workers were enrolled in the week of the UK lockdown, from 23 to 31 March 2020, and were followed every week for up to roughly 15 weeks. This record comes from a study of early T cells in non-severe SARS-CoV-2 infection (dated by TCRdb to the early 2020s). With regard to the full study: Because TCR sequencing relied on bulk RNA taken from unsorted whole blood, pairing of alpha and beta chains was not possible. Beyond this particular receptor, the publication reports: Matching against VDJdb was skewed toward anti-spike CD8 responses, likely underestimated virus-specific expansions, and missed private and CD4 specificities.

Specimen: whole blood. The chain is assembled from TRBV11-2 and TRBJ2-4; no D segment can be confidently identified. This sequence was found in an adult who was a healthcare worker with PCR-confirmed SARS-CoV-2 infection or an uninfected control (not recorded which). The CDR3 is CASTSARLAKNIQYF. The sequence in DNA is TGTGCCAGCACATCGGCCCGTCTAGCCAAAAACATTCAGTACTTC.